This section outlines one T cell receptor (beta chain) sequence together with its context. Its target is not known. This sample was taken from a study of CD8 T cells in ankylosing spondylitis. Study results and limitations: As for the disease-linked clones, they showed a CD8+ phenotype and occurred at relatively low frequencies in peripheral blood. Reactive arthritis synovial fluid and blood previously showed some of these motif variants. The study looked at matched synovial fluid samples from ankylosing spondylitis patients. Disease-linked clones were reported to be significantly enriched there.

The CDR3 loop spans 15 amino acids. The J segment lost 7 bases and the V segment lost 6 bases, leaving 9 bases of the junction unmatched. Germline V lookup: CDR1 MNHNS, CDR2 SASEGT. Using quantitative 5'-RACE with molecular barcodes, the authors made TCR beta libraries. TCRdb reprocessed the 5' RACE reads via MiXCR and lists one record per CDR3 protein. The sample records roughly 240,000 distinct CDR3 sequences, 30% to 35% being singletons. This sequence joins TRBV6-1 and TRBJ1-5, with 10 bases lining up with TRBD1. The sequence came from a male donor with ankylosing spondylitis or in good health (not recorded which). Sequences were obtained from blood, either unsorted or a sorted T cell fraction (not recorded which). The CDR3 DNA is TGTGCCAGCAGGGAGGGACAGGGGATTTACCAGCCCCAGCATTTT. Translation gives CASREGQGIYQPQHF.